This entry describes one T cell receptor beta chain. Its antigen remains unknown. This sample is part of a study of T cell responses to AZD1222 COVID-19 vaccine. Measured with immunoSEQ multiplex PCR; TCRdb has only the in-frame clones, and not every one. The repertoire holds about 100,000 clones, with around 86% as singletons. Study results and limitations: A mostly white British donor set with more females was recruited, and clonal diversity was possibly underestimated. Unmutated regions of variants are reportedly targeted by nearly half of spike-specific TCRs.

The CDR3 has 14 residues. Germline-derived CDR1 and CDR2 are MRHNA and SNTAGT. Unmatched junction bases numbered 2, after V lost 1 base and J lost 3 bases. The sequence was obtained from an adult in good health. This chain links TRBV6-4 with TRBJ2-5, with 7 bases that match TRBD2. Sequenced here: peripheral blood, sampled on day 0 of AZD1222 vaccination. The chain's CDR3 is CASSDWEGEETQYF. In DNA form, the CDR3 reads TGTGCCAGCAGTGACTGGGAGGGTGAAGAGACCCAGTACTTC.